This T cell receptor beta chain derives from a study of Tregs in tolerant kidney transplant recipients. General study results and limits: The most relevant donor-specific Treg TCRbeta repertoire apparently came from expansion with activated donor B cells. Findings come from small patient numbers and require larger validation. Tolerant patients' donor-specific Tregs expanded beyond overall Tregs, suggesting antigen-driven growth.

Thawed PBMCs were FACS-sorted into unstimulated CD4+CD25+CD127- regulatory T cells, CD4+CD25- non-regulatory cells, CD4 and CD8 cells. Profiled with immunoSEQ multiplex PCR; TCRdb holds only in-frame clones, not every one. The data show roughly 80,000 clones, with around 93% seen just once and approximately 0.35% held by the top ten. About this clone: As yet, its antigen is unknown.

The CDR3 covers 14 residues. CDR1 is SGDLS, CDR2 YYNGEE, per germline. The V gene lost 2 bases and the J gene lost 3 bases, with 8 bases spanning the gap. The sequencing here drew on Tregs from blood, taken before the transplant. The chain has TRBV9 and TRBJ2-2; D gene unclear. The clonotype originates from a human donor who received a combined kidney and bone marrow transplant. CDR3 nucleotides: TGTGCCAGCAGCGTCCCCCCAGACACCGGGGAGCTGTTTTTT. Residues: CASSVPPDTGELFF.